This TCR beta chain came from a study of T cells after yellow fever vaccination. Study details: Preparation used SMART-Seq v4 Ultra Low Input for the low-cell-number fractions.

The CDR3 is made up of 13 amino acids. Germline V gives CDR1 SEHNR, CDR2 FQNEAQ (reference sequence). This clonotype was recorded a few times. Its antigen is as yet unknown. The junction differs from germline at one of its ends, possibly a read error. A universal primer site and UMIs were added as TCR cDNA was made by 5'RACE template switching. TCRdb recomputed calls from the 5' RACE reads with MiXCR, one row per CDR3 protein. The sample contains some 560,000 distinct CDR3 sequences, roughly a sixth of which appear only once. The study, taken as a whole, reports: Most primary-vaccination clones recurred post-booster (around 95% CD4, just over 85% CD8).

This TCR derives from a man younger than 35 who received the YFV17D yellow fever vaccine. The sample here was PBMCs, taken 5 to 6 days after the first yellow fever vaccination. The V and J genes are TRBV7-9 and TRBJ2-3; 8 nucleotides match TRBD1. CDR3 sequence (DNA): TGTGCCTGCAGGGGGCTCGGGACAGATACGCAGTATTTT. The encoded protein is CACRGLGTDTQYF.